The TCR beta chain described here comes from a study of cytomegalovirus exposure and HLA in healthy donors. Findings and caveats of the study: In a later analysis, donors in an Asian-associated ancestry cluster reportedly had fewer N-insertions in productive TCRs than the cohort mean. An analysis that was carried out later associated 16,000 or so TCR beta sequences with HLA alleles at 0.05 false discovery rate.

V was pared by 2 bases and J by 4 bases, with 12 bases of the junction left unmatched. CDR1 MDHEN and CDR2 SYDVKM come from the germline V gene. This CDR3 contains 18 residues. Notes on this clone: As yet, its antigen is unknown.

Both 60 Vbeta primers and 13 Jbeta primers went into the PCR. The assay was immunoSEQ multiplex PCR, and TCRdb's table has in-frame clones only and misses some. The sample contains around 140,000 clones, 75% of which appear only once. The sample was PBMCs. This receptor was taken from a man aged 40-50 years in good health and CMV-seronegative. J is TRBJ2-1 and V is TRBV28; 9 bases match TRBD2. In nucleotides, the CDR3 is TGTGCCAGCAGTTTAACTAGCGGGTATCGGCGTGAATACAATGAGCAGTTCTTC. Translated, it gives CASSLTSGYRREYNEQFF.